These 9 T cell receptor beta chains share one sample of origin, sequenced in a study of T cells in Graves' hyperthyroidism and ophthalmopathy. From RNA transcripts, TCR beta CDR3 regions were amplified. First-round RT-PCR with HTBI primers amplified the TCR CDR3 region. TCRdb independently ran MiXCR on the multiplex PCR reads; one entry per CDR3 protein. Of 250,000 to 300,000 distinct CDR3 sequences in the sample, roughly 13% were seen once. The specimen was blood. The receptor set was obtained from a woman aged 40 to 55 with Graves' hyperthyroidism.

This clonotype was recorded at least ten times. The gene calls are TRBV27 and TRBJ2-7; 9 bases map to TRBD2. V lost 6 bases, J lost 3 bases, and 9 bases stayed unmatched. Germline CDR1 reads MNHEY; CDR2 reads SMNVEV (reference sequence). The CDR3 is 15 residues long. The CDR3 reads CASRTMVAGVYEQYF. The CDR3 nucleotides read TGTGCCAGCAGGACTATGGTAGCGGGAGTCTACGAGCAGTACTTC.

This clonotype was observed many times. The genes are TRBV2 and TRBJ1-4; D gene uncertain. The V end was cut by 6 bases, the J end by 7 bases, with 12 bases between. The CDR3 totals 13 residues. Germline-derived CDR1 and CDR2 are SNHLY and FYNNEI. CDR3 in DNA: TGTGCCAGCAGCGGCTACAGTAGTGAAAAACTGTTTTTT. Its protein product is CASSGYSSEKLFF. Full variable domain (rest looked up from reference TRBV2 and TRBJ1-4): EPEVTQTPSHQVTQMGQEVILRCVPISNHLYFYWYRQILGQKVEFLVSFYNNEISEKSEIFDDQFSVERPDGSNFTLKIRSTKLEDSAMYFCASSGYSSEKLFFGSGTQLSVL.

This clonotype was observed at least ten times. The chain couples TRBV6-1 to TRBJ1-5; 7 bases line up with TRBD1. V lost 5 bases to trimming and J lost 1 base; unmatched junction nucleotides: 5. Germline-derived CDR1 and CDR2 are MNHNS and SASEGT. The CDR3 is 15 residues long. The CDR3 coding sequence is TGTGCCAGCAGTACGACAGGGTTAAGCAATCAGCCCCAGCATTTT. Translated, it gives CASSTTGLSNQPQHF.

In this sample, this clonotype turned up many times. This chain connects TRBV2 to TRBJ2-2; D ambiguous. The CDR3 totals 14 residues. V lost 7 bases and J 0 bases, leaving 9 bases between the germline ends. Germline V gene lookup returns CDR1 SNHLY and CDR2 FYNNEI. The CDR3 reads CASTAVTNTGELFF. The CDR3 region has the DNA TGTGCCAGCACCGCGGTAACGAACACCGGGGAGCTGTTTTTT.

This clonotype came up many times. The rearrangement uses TRBV11-2 and TRBJ2-7, with 10 bases that match TRBD2. J was trimmed by 3 bases and V by 2 bases; bases with no gene match: 4. Germline loops: CDR1 SGHAT, CDR2 FQNNGV. The CDR3 loop spans 15 amino acids. The chain's CDR3 is CASSLSGRAIYEQYF. In nucleotides, the CDR3 is TGTGCCAGCAGCTTAAGCGGGAGGGCCATCTACGAGCAGTACTTC.

The V call is TRBV27, the J call TRBJ2-1, with 10 nucleotides matching TRBD2. Germline V CDR1 and CDR2: MNHEY, SMNVEV (reference sequence). The CDR3 is made up of 16 amino acids. V shed 7 bases and J 6 bases; nucleotides not matched to a gene: 12. CDR3 bases: TGTGCCAGCACCTACCTCCCTAGCGGGAGACCCAATGAGCAGTTCTTC. This gives the protein CASTYLPSGRPNEQFF.

The rearrangement links TRBV9 to TRBJ2-1, with no clear D. There are 19 residues in the CDR3. Per germline, CDR1 SGDLS and CDR2 YYNGEE. V was shortened by 0 bases and J by 0 bases, with 19 bases between the two germline ends. The CDR3 reads CASSVAGAPRTSSYNEQFF. The CDR3 nucleotides read TGTGCCAGCAGCGTAGCCGGAGCCCCTAGGACGAGCTCCTACAATGAGCAGTTCTTC.

Notes on this clonotype: This sequence may be a read error, since a much larger clone differs from it by one base. CDR3 in DNA: TGCAGCGGCCAATGGGTGAACGGGCAGTATTTT. Translation: CSGQWVNGQYF. The chain links TRBV29-1 to TRBJ2-3, with D unresolved. V was clipped by 7 bases and J by 11 bases, with 16 bases between them. This CDR3 spans 11 amino acids. CDR1 is SQVTM and CDR2 is ANQGSEA in the germline V gene.

This clonotype was seen ten or more times. The gene calls are TRBV6-1 and TRBJ2-3; D is undetermined. V was shortened by 5 bases and J by 1 base, with 16 bases between the two germline ends. This CDR3 spans 16 amino acids. Looked up from germline, CDR1 is MNHNS and CDR2 is SASEGT. CDR3 protein: CASSRESRLGTDTQYF. CDR3 DNA: TGTGCCAGCAGTAGGGAATCTAGGTTGGGCACAGATACGCAGTATTTT.